This T cell receptor (beta chain) is drawn from a study of cytomegalovirus exposure and HLA in healthy donors. This clone was found a few times. Its antigen is as yet unknown. The study, taken as a whole, reports: Based on reports, TCR beta sequences accurately predicted HLA-A and HLA-B alleles for most subjects. Productive rates of about 87% or about 30% were seen for most TCR beta V segments in an earlier analysis.

In the PCR, 60 Vbeta and 13 Jbeta primers were used. Profiling relied on immunoSEQ multiplex PCR, and the TCRdb table lists in-frame clones only, not all of them. The sample holds 120,000 or so clones, approximately 82% seen once. The sequence derives from a man between 18 and 29 years old in good health and CMV-seropositive. Sequencing input: PBMCs.

DNA of the CDR3: TGTGCCAGCAGCTTGGACAGGAACACCGGGGAGCTGTTTTTT. This translates into CASSLDRNTGELFF. This rearrangement joins TRBV5-5 to TRBJ2-2; D call uncertain. Deletions cut 0 bases from V and 1 base from J, with 4 bases between. The CDR3 spans 14 residues. Germline V CDR1 and CDR2: SGHKS, YYEKEE (reference sequence). Full variable domain (missing parts from reference TRBV5-5 and TRBJ2-2): DAGVTQSPTHLIKTRGQQVTLRCSPISGHKSVSWYQQVLGQGPQFIFQYYEKEERGRGNFPDRFSARQFPNYSSELNVNALLLGDSALYLCASSLDRNTGELFFGEGSRLTVL.